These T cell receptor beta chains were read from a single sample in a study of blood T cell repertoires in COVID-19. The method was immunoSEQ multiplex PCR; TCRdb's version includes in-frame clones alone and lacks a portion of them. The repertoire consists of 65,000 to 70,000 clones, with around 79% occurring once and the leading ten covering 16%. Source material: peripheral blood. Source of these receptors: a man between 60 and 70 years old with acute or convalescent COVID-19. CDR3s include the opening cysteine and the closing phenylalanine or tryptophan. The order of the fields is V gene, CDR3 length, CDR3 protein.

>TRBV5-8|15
CASSFPPDTSYEQYF
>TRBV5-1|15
CASSSRTATADTQYF
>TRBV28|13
CASRKQANYGYTF
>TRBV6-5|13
CASSYGQNTEAFF
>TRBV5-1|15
CASSLDGRTTGELFF
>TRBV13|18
CASSPASILAESTDTQYF
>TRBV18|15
CASSTDSSTNEKLFF
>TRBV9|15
CASSHTGTGESPLHF
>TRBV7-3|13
CASSLNTDRDWFF
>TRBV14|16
CASSHRDRGNTGELFF
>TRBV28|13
CASSPGQGIIYTF
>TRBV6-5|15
CASSTQGAPKNIQYF
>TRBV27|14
CASSFGLSTGELFF
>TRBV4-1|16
CASSQDPATGGNTIYF
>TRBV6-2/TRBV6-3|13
CASSSDTYNEQFF
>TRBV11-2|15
CASTATGGLGVGYTF
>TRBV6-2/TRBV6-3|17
CASSRTGGRSSNQPQHF
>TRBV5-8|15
CASSLQGFSNQPQHF
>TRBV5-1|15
CASSLGTLIGGEAFF
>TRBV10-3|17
CAISERGTGGGKQGYTF
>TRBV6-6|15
CASSFLITGTTEAFF
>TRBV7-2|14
CASSWTASSYEQYF
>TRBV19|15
CASSIVSATNEKLFF
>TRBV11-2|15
CASSLDRPDNTEAFF
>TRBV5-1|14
CASSSVPPDREAFF
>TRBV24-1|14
CATSAGATNEKLFF
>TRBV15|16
CATSRDRGLGNYGYTF
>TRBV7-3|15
CASSAGDRGNSPLHF
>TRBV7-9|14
CASSPAGPRFEQYF
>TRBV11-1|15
CASSLDGTGHQPQHF
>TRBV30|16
CAWSTGAISGANVLTF
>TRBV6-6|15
CASSSDYNTNTEAFF
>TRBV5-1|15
CASSLDAVSNYGYTF
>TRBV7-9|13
CASSGQSNSPLHF
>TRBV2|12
CASEGDSYGYTF
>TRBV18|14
CASSSDRGNTEAFF
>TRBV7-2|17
CASSLVWRGGPGNIQYF
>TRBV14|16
CASSFNHTTGNQPQHF
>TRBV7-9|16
CASSAFQGRSTDTQYF
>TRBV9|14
CASSAPPPTDTQYF
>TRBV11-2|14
CASSPYYTGNTIYF
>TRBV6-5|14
CASTSTGRDSPLHF
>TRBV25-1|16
CASSGRTGERTGELFF
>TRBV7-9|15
CASRPTQGLDNEQFF
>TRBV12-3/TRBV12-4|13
CASSLQGISEAFF
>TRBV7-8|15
CASSLFSGDTGELFF
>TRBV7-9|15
CASSLDGGTNSPLHF
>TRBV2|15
CASNLGDSIRQPQHF